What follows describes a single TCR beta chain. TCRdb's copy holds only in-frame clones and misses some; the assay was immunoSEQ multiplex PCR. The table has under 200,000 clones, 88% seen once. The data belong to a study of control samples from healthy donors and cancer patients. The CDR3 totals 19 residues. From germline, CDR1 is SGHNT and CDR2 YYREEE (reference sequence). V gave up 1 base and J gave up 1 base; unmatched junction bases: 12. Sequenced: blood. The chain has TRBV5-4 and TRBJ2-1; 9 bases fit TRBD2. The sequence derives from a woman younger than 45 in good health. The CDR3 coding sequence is TGTGCCAGCAGCTTGTGGAGCGGGTCTAGCGGGACGTCCTACAATGAGCAGTTCTTC. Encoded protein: CASSLWSGSSGTSYNEQFF. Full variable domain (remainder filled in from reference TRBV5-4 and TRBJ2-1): ETGVTQSPTHLIKTRGQQVTLRCSSQSGHNTVSWYQQALGQGPQFIFQYYREEENGRGNFPPRFSGLQFPNYSSELNVNALELDDSALYLCASSLWSGSSGTSYNEQFFGPGTRLTVL.